The 6 T cell receptor beta chains listed next were all sequenced from one sample in a study of molecular identifiers for immune sequencing clone quantification. From the PCR reads, TCRdb called clonotypes with MiXCR, one entry per CDR3 protein. Among about 100,000 distinct CDR3 sequences listed, around 20% were seen once. The sequenced sample was naive CD8+ T cells from blood, with Jurkat cell RNA spiked in. Subset described: FACS-sorted CD8+CD4-CCR7+CD45RA+ naive T cells. All receptors derive from a human donor in good health. Some libraries in this study had Jurkat cell RNA spiked in.

This clonotype is a singleton in its sample. This could be a read error, since a much larger clone is one nucleotide away. The chain joins TRBV29-1 to TRBJ2-3; 8 bases map to TRBD2. The CDR3 totals 15 residues. V lost 1 base and J lost 4; bases outside the gene matches: 7. CDR1 SQVTM and CDR2 ANQGSEA come from the germline V gene. This chain's CDR3 is CSVEGGLVGADTQYF. In DNA form, the CDR3 reads TGCAGCGTTGAAGGGGGACTAGTGGGAGCAGATACGCAGTATTTT.

The sample holds many counts of this clonotype. The genes are TRBV5-6 and TRBJ1-1; D unresolved. Germline V gives CDR1 SGHDT, CDR2 YYEEEE. The CDR3 extends over 13 amino acids. Deletions cut 0 bases from V and 1 base from J, with 4 bases between. This CDR3 reads CASSLAGNTEAFF. The DNA of the CDR3 is TGTGCCAGCAGCTTGGCAGGGAACACTGAAGCTTTCTTT.

This clonotype has at least ten counts. The chain recombines TRBV27 with TRBJ2-7; TRBD1 agrees at 7 bases. CDR1 is MNHEY, CDR2 SMNVEV, per germline (reference sequence). The CDR3 contains 13 residues. Losses at the gene ends were 2 bases for V and 4 bases for J; bases not matched to a gene: 2. The CDR3 region has the DNA TGTGCCAGCAGTTTAGGGGGACAGTACGAGCAGTACTTC. Protein sequence: CASSLGGQYEQYF.

This clonotype has only a few counts. The J gene is TRBJ2-5, the V gene TRBV28; 11 bases agree with TRBD2. The CDR3 runs 16 residues. Germline V CDR1 and CDR2: MDHEN, SYDVKM. The ends lost 3 bases at V and 5 bases at J; junction bases unmatched: 8. CDR3 bases: TGTGCCAGCAGTTTGCTAGCGGGAGGTGGATGGGAGACCCAGTACTTC. Translated, it gives CASSLLAGGGWETQYF.

A single count supports this clonotype. Being one base from a much bigger clone, this may be a read error. The rearrangement joins TRBV4-3 to TRBJ2-7, with D perhaps matching TRBD2 (5 bases). This CDR3 contains 14 residues. In germline, CDR1 is LGHNA, CDR2 YSLEER. Trimming left V 4 bases short and J 3 bases short, with 13 bases between. The CDR3 sequence is CASSRELGIYEQYF. The CDR3 coding sequence is TGCGCCAGCAGCCGAGAACTAGGAATCTACGAGCAGTACTTC.

This clonotype was seen many times. This chain joins TRBV19 and TRBJ1-5; D is undetermined. CDR1 is LNHDA, CDR2 SQIVND, per germline (reference sequence). The germline V and J ends were trimmed by 7 bases and 7 bases, with 14 bases remaining between them. The CDR3 runs 13 residues. CDR3 amino acids: CASTYASGQPQHF. CDR3 nucleotide sequence: TGTGCCAGTACCTATGCTTCGGGCCAGCCCCAGCATTTT.